The 26 T cell receptor beta chains reported below all come from one sample, sequenced in a study of human T cells and chemical hapten exposure. The time point is: patch test 2, 6 weeks after DPC sensitization. Treatment here: therapeutic diphenylcyclopropenone sensitization with weekly scalp DPC. TCRdb recomputed calls from the RACE reads with MiXCR, one row per CDR3 protein. The sample lists 69,000 or so distinct CDR3 sequences, 10% occurring once. The sequenced sample was whole blood, obtained in connection with sensitization to the hapten diphenylcyclopropenone (DPC). The source is a woman aged 50 to 65 with alopecia areata. Some clones in this sample may be carry-over from other donors' samples.

V and J are TRBV3-1 and TRBJ2-7; tentatively, D is TRBD1 or TRBD2 (6 bases each). The germline V and J ends were trimmed by 5 bases and 5 bases, with 7 bases remaining between them. In germline, CDR1 is LGHDT, CDR2 YNNKEL (reference sequence). This CDR3 is 11 amino acids long. The CDR3 DNA sequence: TGTGCCAGCAGCAGGGGGGACGAGCAGTACTTC. This gives the protein CASSRGDEQYF.

The chain has TRBV6-4 and TRBJ2-3, with 8 bases matching TRBD2. CDR3 length: 14 amino acids. Germline-derived CDR1 and CDR2 are MRHNA and SNTAGT. Losses at the gene ends were 6 bases for V and 2 bases for J; bases not matched to a gene: 4. The CDR3 spells CASSREGDTDTQYF. The CDR3 bases are TGTGCCAGCAGCCGGGAGGGAGACACAGATACGCAGTATTTT.

This clonotype was counted ten times or more. The chain has TRBV18 and TRBJ2-7, with D maybe TRBD1 (6 bases). This CDR3 region has 14 residues. Trimming took 2 bases from V and 7 from J, leaving 15 bases between them. Germline V gives CDR1 KGHSH, CDR2 LQKENI. CDR3 loop: CASSPRTASGEQYF. CDR3 DNA: TGTGCCAGCTCACCAAGGACAGCGTCAGGTGAGCAGTACTTC.

This clonotype was seen at least ten times. The gene calls are TRBV7-3 and TRBJ2-2; D might be TRBD2 (5 bases). V lost 0 bases and J 5 bases, leaving 13 bases between the germline ends. CDR1 is SGHTA, CDR2 FQGTGA, per germline. This CDR3 is built from 16 residues. CDR3 sequence reads: CASSLTNSVGTGELFF. CDR3 DNA sequence: TGTGCCAGCAGCTTAACGAATAGCGTAGGGACCGGGGAGCTGTTTTTT.

This sequence joins TRBV7-9 and TRBJ1-2; perhaps TRBD1 as D (5 bases). Germline V gives CDR1 SEHNR, CDR2 FQNEAQ (reference sequence). CDR3 length equals 13 residues. Trimming took 5 bases from V and 10 from J, leaving 17 bases between them. The CDR3 loop is CASSPRTINDYTF. CDR3 nucleotides: TGTGCCAGCAGCCCCCGGACAATTAATGACTACACCTTC.

This chain joins TRBV5-1 and TRBJ2-3, with D hard to call. Germline V gene data show CDR1 as SGHRS and CDR2 as YFSETQ. There are 14 residues in the CDR3. V was pared by 2 bases and J by 2 bases, with 9 bases between. CDR3 coding DNA: TGCGCCAGCAGCTTAAGCCAGTCCACAGATACGCAGTATTTT. Its protein is CASSLSQSTDTQYF. Full variable domain (missing parts from reference TRBV5-1 and TRBJ2-3): KAGVTQTPRYLIKTRGQQVTLSCSPISGHRSVSWYQQTPGQGLQFLFEYFSETQRNKGNFPGRFSGRQFSNSRSEMNVSTLELGDSALYLCASSLSQSTDTQYFGPGTRLTVL.

The chain links TRBV29-1 to TRBJ2-4, with D maybe TRBD2 (5 bases). The germline CDR1 and CDR2 sequences are SQVTM and ANQGSEA. The V end was cut by 7 bases, the J end by 3 bases, with 13 bases between. The CDR3 is made up of 13 amino acids. CDR3 coding DNA: TGCAGCGGGGGTGTAGGAGGCAAAAACATTCAGTACTTC. The encoded protein is CSGGVGGKNIQYF.

This clonotype was counted many times. V usage is TRBV7-2 and J usage is TRBJ2-7; D might be TRBD2 (6 bases). Trimming left V 5 bases short and J 5 bases short, with 22 bases between. The CDR3 contains 16 residues. Germline CDR1 is SGHTA and CDR2 is FQGNSA. The CDR3: CASSLMPWRDRDEQYF. For the CDR3, the DNA is TGTGCCAGCAGCCTCATGCCGTGGAGGGACCGAGACGAGCAGTACTTC.

The chain links TRBV11-2 to TRBJ1-1; 7 positions agree with TRBD1. This CDR3 comprises 17 residues. Germline CDR1 and CDR2: SGHAT and FQNNGV. V dropped 3 bases and J dropped 5; count of bases not matched to a gene: 15. The CDR3 here is CASSFGIRIRGETEAFF. The CDR3 coding sequence is TGTGCCAGCAGCTTTGGGATACGGATCAGGGGGGAGACTGAAGCTTTCTTT.

This clonotype was counted only a few times. V and J are TRBV4-1 and TRBJ2-5; D tentatively fits TRBD1 or TRBD2 (5 bases each). This CDR3 spans 13 amino acids. Trimming cost V 1 base and J 4 bases, with 7 bases left between them. CDR1 MGHRA and CDR2 YSYEKL come from the germline V gene. CDR3 nucleotide sequence: TGCGCCAGCAGCCAAGCAGGGAGAGAGACCCAGTACTTC. Translating it yields CASSQAGRETQYF.

In this sample, this clonotype turned up many times. The chain is built from TRBV29-1 and TRBJ1-1; D unclear. CDR3 length: 12 amino acids. Germline V CDR1 and CDR2: SQVTM, ANQGSEA. Trimming shortened V by 4 bases and J by 2 bases, and 8 bases separated the two germline ends. Here the CDR3 reads CSVGGVNTEAFF. The CDR3 DNA is TGCAGCGTTGGCGGGGTTAACACTGAAGCTTTCTTT.

V and J are TRBV25-1 and TRBJ2-5; 9 nucleotides match TRBD2. CDR3 length equals 14 residues. The ends lost 6 bases at V and 4 bases at J; junction bases unmatched: 6. CDR1 is MGHDK and CDR2 is SYGVNS in the germline V gene. CDR3 sequence: CASRVAGAVETQYF. The CDR3 bases are TGTGCCAGCAGAGTAGCGGGAGCGGTAGAGACCCAGTACTTC.

J is TRBJ1-1 and V is TRBV3-1; D is unresolved. The germline V and J ends were trimmed by 2 bases and 2 bases, with 9 bases remaining between them. The CDR3 is made up of 14 amino acids. Germline CDR1 reads LGHDT; CDR2 reads YNNKEL (reference sequence). DNA of the CDR3: TGTGCCAGCAGCCAAAATATAAAAAACACTGAAGCTTTCTTT. Translation gives CASSQNIKNTEAFF.

Only a few counts were recorded for this clonotype. This chain links TRBV12-3 or TRBV12-4 with TRBJ1-1, with D perhaps TRBD1 (6 bases). This CDR3 contains 13 residues. Trimming stripped 6 bases from V and 8 bases from J, with 16 bases between. In nucleotides, the CDR3 is TGTGCCAGCAGACTTCAGGGGATGGAGGAAGCTTTCTTT. It translates to CASRLQGMEEAFF.

This clonotype showed up just a few times. The chain combines TRBV7-8 with TRBJ1-1; no firm D call. V lost 5 bases, J lost 3 bases, and 10 bases lay in between. CDR3 length: 13 residues. Looked up from germline, CDR1 is SGHVS and CDR2 is FQNEAQ. CDR3 in amino acids: CASSPTRDTEAFF. CDR3 bases: TGTGCCAGCAGCCCCACCCGGGACACTGAAGCTTTCTTT.

This clonotype showed up just a few times. This sequence joins TRBV7-9 and TRBJ2-2, with D maybe TRBD1 (6 bases). Germline lookup yields CDR1 SEHNR and CDR2 FQNEAQ (reference sequence). The CDR3 is 12 residues long. V gave up 9 bases and J gave up 4 bases, with 9 bases separating them. CDR3 DNA: TGTGCCAGAGACAGGACCACCGGGGAGCTGTTTTTT. It is translated as CARDRTTGELFF.

This clonotype showed up many times. The chain combines TRBV11-2 with TRBJ2-7; maybe TRBD2 (5 bases). V was shortened by 2 bases and J by 6 bases, with 14 bases between the two germline ends. The length of the CDR3 is 14 residues. CDR1 SGHAT and CDR2 FQNNGV come from the germline V gene. The CDR3 sequence is CASSLLTAAGEQYF. Written as DNA, the CDR3 is TGTGCCAGCAGCTTATTAACGGCGGCGGGCGAGCAGTACTTC.

The J gene is TRBJ1-1, the V gene TRBV12-3 or TRBV12-4; TRBD1 matches 10 bases. The junction had 2 bases not matched to a gene; V was cut back by 2 bases and J by 5 bases. This CDR3 is built from 14 residues. CDR3 loop: CASSLTGQGTEAFF. The CDR3 DNA reads TGTGCCAGCAGTTTAACGGGACAGGGGACTGAAGCTTTCTTT.

V gene TRBV20-1 combines with J gene TRBJ2-7; the match to TRBD2 covers 8 bases. The CDR3 has 15 residues. V was clipped by 2 bases and J by 7 bases; unmatched bases: 13. The germline gives CDR1 DFQATT, CDR2 SNEGSKA (reference sequence). CDR3 in amino acids: CSARLPGLVTREQYF. In nucleotides, the CDR3 is TGCAGTGCTAGACTCCCGGGACTAGTAACGAGGGAGCAGTACTTC.

This clonotype was found many times. V usage is TRBV12-3 or TRBV12-4 and J usage is TRBJ2-6, with TRBD1 matching 8 bases. The V segment lost 6 bases and the J segment 2 bases; nucleotides outside the gene matches: 12. CDR3 size: 18 residues. The CDR3 nucleotides read TGTGCCAGCAGCCGCGCAGGGGGCGCCGGGCCTGGGGCCAACGTCCTGACTTTC. Translating it yields CASSRAGGAGPGANVLTF.

The sample holds a few counts of this clonotype. The chain uses TRBV7-6 and TRBJ2-2; D gene uncertain. CDR3 length: 15 residues. Germline V lookup: CDR1 SGHVS, CDR2 FNYEAQ. The V and J ends lost 6 bases and 5 bases respectively, with 16 bases between them. The CDR3 DNA follows: TGTGCCAGCAGTCCCTTAGGTCCAACTACCGGGGAGCTGTTTTTT. Protein product: CASSPLGPTTGELFF.

This clonotype showed up just a few times. V gene TRBV6-5 combines with J gene TRBJ1-3; no firm D call. Germline-derived CDR1 and CDR2 are MNHEY and SVGAGI. V gave up 7 bases and J gave up 7 bases, with 8 bases separating them. The CDR3 runs 11 residues. CDR3 bases: TGTGCCAGCACCGGGGAGAACACCATATATTTT. Translating it yields CASTGENTIYF.

CDR3 coding DNA: TGTGCCAGCAGCTCCGACAGGGGGAGAGCTTTCTTT. It is translated as CASSSDRGRAFF. The chain combines TRBV7-2 with TRBJ1-1, with TRBD1 matching over 9 bases. V lost 4 bases and J lost 10; bases outside the gene matches: 4. In germline, CDR1 is SGHTA, CDR2 FQGNSA. The CDR3 runs 12 residues.

This chain connects TRBV5-4 to TRBJ2-5, with no clear D. The germline CDR1 and CDR2 sequences are SGHNT and YYREEE (reference sequence). Between the trimmed V and J ends, which lost 4 bases and 4 bases, there was a span of 14 bases. The length of the CDR3 is 14 residues. CDR3 loop: CASSLSTFRETQYF. DNA of the CDR3: TGTGCCAGCAGCCTATCTACGTTCCGAGAGACCCAGTACTTC.

This clonotype came up many times. J is TRBJ1-5 and V is TRBV27; 9 bases line up with TRBD1. Germline CDR1 and CDR2: MNHEY and SMNVEV (reference sequence). The CDR3 has 17 residues. The V gene end was trimmed by 6 bases and the J gene end by 3 bases; junction bases not matched to a gene: 12. CDR3 nucleotide sequence: TGTGCCAGCAGAAAATTATCTGGACAGGGGCCCAATCAGCCCCAGCATTTT. This codes for CASRKLSGQGPNQPQHF.

This clonotype came up a few times. One end of the junction does not line up with germline, which may come from a read error. The chain couples TRBV29-1 to TRBJ2-1, with a weak D call TRBD2 (6 bases). This CDR3 is 11 amino acids long. CDR1 and CDR2 (germline): SQVTM, ANQGSEA. DNA of the CDR3: TGCAGCGTGACGGGGGTCGGGACGTATCACTTC. Its translation is CSVTGVGTYHF.